The present T cell receptor (beta chain) was sequenced within a study of regulatory T cells in long-lasting Graves disease. iRepertoire HTBI primers and Arm-PCR of CDR3 regions built TCR beta libraries. TCRdb re-derived calls from the multiplex PCR reads in MiXCR, one entry per CDR3 protein. The sample consists of some 400,000 distinct CDR3 sequences, about 16% of them appearing once. This clonotype came up many times. CDR1 and CDR2 from the germline V gene are DFQATT and SNEGSKA (reference sequence). CDR3 size: 14 residues. Losses at the gene ends were 4 bases for V and 4 bases for J; bases not matched to a gene: 6. Time point noted: newly diagnosed GD, antithyroid drugs for less than 3 months. RNA extracted from PBMCs served as the sequencing template. The same data also contributed to another study, on T cells in Graves' hyperthyroidism and ophthalmopathy.

The material sequenced was peripheral blood mononuclear cells (PBMCs), taken at new diagnosis, from a patient treated with antithyroid drugs. The source of this sequence is a woman in her twenties or thirties with Graves disease. J is TRBJ2-3 and V is TRBV20-1, with 9 nucleotides matching TRBD1. DNA for the CDR3: TGCAGTGCTAACCGGGACAGGGCGGCAGATACGCAGTATTTT. Translating it yields CSANRDRAADTQYF.